The present T cell receptor beta chain was sequenced within a study of cytomegalovirus exposure and HLA in healthy donors. Study overall: The roughly 110 validation repertoires used the same platform as the roughly 670 first-cohort repertoires (as reported by a later analysis).

TCRdb's copy holds only in-frame clones and misses some; the assay was immunoSEQ multiplex PCR. The sample carries about 160,000 clones, roughly 89% recorded once. The CDR3 extends over 15 amino acids. Looked up from germline, CDR1 is MDHEN and CDR2 is SYDVKM. With 8 bases clipped from V and 2 bases from J, the junction kept 9 bases outside the gene matches. This clone was observed once. The chain joins TRBV28 to TRBJ2-5; the match to TRBD2 covers 9 bases. This receptor was identified in a woman between 18 and 29 years old in good health and CMV-seropositive. The sequenced material came from PBMCs. The CDR3 DNA reads TGTGCCAGCGCTTCCCCACTAGCGGGTCAAGAGACCCAGTACTTC. Translation gives CASASPLAGQETQYF.